This passage covers 32 T cell receptor beta chains from one sample sequenced in a study of blood T cell repertoires in COVID-19. Libraries were prepared by immunoSEQ multiplex PCR; TCRdb keeps only in-frame clonotypes and omits some of them. Of 250,000 to 350,000 clones listed, approximately 88% were seen once; the top ten hold about 1%. Sequencing input: PBMCs or T cells enriched from blood (not recorded which). All receptors derive from a woman in her thirties who had recovered from COVID-19.

The chain links TRBV5-1 to TRBJ1-1; 7 bases map to TRBD1. The germline V gene has CDR1 SGHRS and CDR2 YFSETQ. V lost 4 bases, J lost 3 bases, and 6 bases stayed unmatched. The CDR3 runs to 14 residues. The CDR3 is CASSPTGPDTEAFF. The DNA for the CDR3 is TGCGCCAGCAGCCCGACAGGGCCGGACACTGAAGCTTTCTTT.

The chain is built from TRBV19 and TRBJ2-1, with 8 bases that match TRBD2. With V trimmed by 3 bases and J by 8 bases, 9 bases remained unmatched. The CDR3 is made up of 15 amino acids. Germline CDR1 and CDR2: LNHDA and SQIVND (reference sequence). CDR3 amino acids: CASSMASGLIYEQFF. The CDR3, as DNA: TGTGCCAGTAGTATGGCTAGCGGGCTTATCTATGAGCAGTTCTTC.

The chain carries TRBV6-1 and TRBJ2-7; TRBD2 matches 8 bases. CDR3 length: 17 amino acids. Per the germline V gene, CDR1 is MNHNS and CDR2 is SASEGT. The V segment lost 3 bases and the J segment 5 bases; nucleotides outside the gene matches: 15. CDR3 protein: CASSDHPWAGGFDEQYF. In nucleotides, the CDR3 is TGTGCCAGCAGTGATCATCCTTGGGCGGGGGGCTTTGACGAGCAGTACTTC.

In its sample, this clone was seen a few times. The junction differs from germline at one of its ends, possibly a read error. V is TRBV7-7 and J is TRBJ1-6; D gene uncertain. The CDR3 has 16 amino acids. Germline lookup yields CDR1 SSHAT and CDR2 FNYEAQ (reference sequence). DNA of the CDR3: TGTGCTAGCAGCCCTCGTATGGGCAGGAAGGTCTCACCCCTCCACTTT. The encoded protein is CASSPRMGRKVSPLHF. Full variable domain (missing parts from reference TRBV7-7 and TRBJ1-6): GAGVSQSPRYKVTKRGQDVTLRCDPISSHATLYWYQQALGQGPEFLTYFNYEAQPDKSGLPSDRFSAERPEGSISTLTIQRTEQRDSAMYRCASSPRMGRKVSPLHFGNGTRLTVT.

The V call is TRBV7-6, the J call TRBJ1-2; TRBD1 matches 8 bases. Germline CDR1 and CDR2: SGHVS and FNYEAQ. The CDR3 is 14 amino acids. The trim removed 4 bases at V and 4 bases at J, leaving 5 bases unmatched. The CDR3 coding sequence is TGTGCCAGCAGCTCAAGAGGACAGGGCTATGGCTACACCTTC. The encoded protein is CASSSRGQGYGYTF.

This chain joins TRBV27 and TRBJ1-2, with 7 bases lining up with TRBD1. Losses at the gene ends were 6 bases for V and 0 bases for J; bases not matched to a gene: 7. The CDR3 has 15 residues. Germline V lookup: CDR1 MNHEY, CDR2 SMNVEV (reference sequence). CDR3 loop: CASRDRDRPNYGYTF. CDR3 bases: TGTGCCAGCAGAGACAGGGATAGACCTAACTATGGCTACACCTTC.

V gene TRBV29-1 combines with J gene TRBJ2-7; 8 bases agree with TRBD1. Per germline, CDR1 SQVTM and CDR2 ANQGSEA. This CDR3 is built from 13 residues. Losses at the gene ends were 6 bases for V and 6 bases for J; bases not matched to a gene: 10. The CDR3 bases are TGCAGCGTATGGGACAGGCCATACGGCGAGCAGTACTTC. Translated: CSVWDRPYGEQYF.

The gene calls are TRBV6-2 or TRBV6-3 and TRBJ2-1, with TRBD2 matching over 9 bases. V was pared by 6 bases and J by 7 bases, with 13 bases of the junction left unmatched. The CDR3 loop spans 16 amino acids. Germline V CDR1 and CDR2: MNHEY, SVGEGT. CDR3 coding DNA: TGTGCCAGCAGCCGCTCCGGCGGGGGGGCCGGGAATGAGCAGTTCTTC. Protein sequence: CASSRSGGGAGNEQFF.

This chain uses TRBV30 with TRBJ1-4, with 7 bases lining up with TRBD1. The V gene end was trimmed by 4 bases and the J gene end by 9 bases; junction bases not matched to a gene: 8. CDR1 and CDR2 from the germline V gene are GTSNPN and SVGIG (reference sequence). The CDR3 consists of 13 residues. The CDR3 protein is CAWTDRRVKKLFF. The DNA of the CDR3 is TGTGCCTGGACGGACAGGAGAGTGAAAAAACTGTTTTTT.

The gene calls are TRBV19 and TRBJ1-1; 10 positions match TRBD1. Germline CDR1 is LNHDA and CDR2 is SQIVND (reference sequence). After removal of 6 bases from V and 4 bases from J, the junction contained 8 bases not matched to a gene. The CDR3 length is 15 residues. CDR3 loop: CASRRQGARRTEAFF. The DNA for the CDR3 is TGTGCCAGTAGAAGACAGGGGGCGCGTCGCACTGAAGCTTTCTTT. Complete variable domain (other parts from reference TRBV19 and TRBJ1-1): DGGITQSPKYLFRKEGQNVTLSCEQNLNHDAMYWYRQDPGQGLRLIYYSQIVNDFQKGDIAEGYSVSREKKESFPLTVTSAQKNPTAFYLCASRRQGARRTEAFFGQGTRLTVV.

This clone was counted once. V usage is TRBV29-1 and J usage is TRBJ2-1; 7 bases map to TRBD2. The CDR3 totals 12 residues. The V segment lost 5 bases and the J segment 8 bases; nucleotides outside the gene matches: 6. Looked up from germline, CDR1 is SQVTM and CDR2 is ANQGSEA. The CDR3 loop reads CSVRTRIYEQFF. The CDR3 nucleotides read TGCAGCGTTAGGACTAGAATCTATGAGCAGTTCTTC.

The chain joins TRBV24-1 to TRBJ2-5; 11 bases fit TRBD1. CDR3 length: 19 amino acids. V shed 5 bases, J shed 2 bases, and the junction held 15 bases outside the gene matches. The germline CDR1 and CDR2 sequences are KGHDR and SFDVKD. CDR3 nucleotides: TGTGCCACCAGTGCCCGGACAGGGGGCGACCGAAGACTACAAGAGACCCAGTACTTC. As protein: CATSARTGGDRRLQETQYF.

This chain links TRBV19 with TRBJ1-5; TRBD1 might be the D (5 bases). Per germline, CDR1 LNHDA and CDR2 SQIVND (reference sequence). The CDR3 runs to 14 residues. V was trimmed by 11 bases and J by 9 bases, leaving 23 bases between them. CDR3 residues: CAGSGGNINGPQHF. CDR3 nucleotides: TGTGCCGGATCCGGGGGGAACATCAATGGGCCCCAGCATTTT.

The chain employs TRBV6-5 and TRBJ1-6, with TRBD1 matching over 8 bases. In germline, CDR1 is MNHEY, CDR2 SVGAGI. This CDR3 spans 14 amino acids. Losses at the gene ends were 2 bases for V and 9 bases for J; bases not matched to a gene: 3. The CDR3 DNA reads as TGTGCCAGCAGTTACGGACAGGGAAGTTCACCCCTCCACTTT. It encodes CASSYGQGSSPLHF.

This clone occurred a few times. The chain has TRBV30 and TRBJ1-1; D is unresolved. This CDR3 has 15 amino acids. Between the trimmed V and J ends, which lost 1 base and 0 bases, there was a span of 12 bases. Germline CDR1 and CDR2: GTSNPN and SVGIG (reference sequence). The DNA for the CDR3 is TGTGCCTGGAGTGCTTACAGCGGAATGAACACTGAAGCTTTCTTT. It translates to CAWSAYSGMNTEAFF.

The chain links TRBV2 to TRBJ2-4; maybe TRBD1 (5 bases). The germline CDR1 and CDR2 sequences are SNHLY and FYNNEI. The length of the CDR3 is 14 residues. V lost 5 bases, J lost 6 bases, and 14 bases lay in between. The CDR3 here is CASSFDSSRNIQYF. In DNA form, the CDR3 reads TGTGCCAGCAGTTTCGACAGCAGCCGAAACATTCAGTACTTC.

This chain joins TRBV11-2 and TRBJ1-1; tentatively, D is TRBD1 (6 bases). Looked up from germline, CDR1 is SGHAT and CDR2 is FQNNGV. The CDR3 runs to 12 residues. Trimming took 7 bases from V and 5 from J, leaving 11 bases between them. CDR3 nucleotide sequence: TGTGCCAGCACCCTCAGGGGAACTGAAGCTTTCTTT. This codes for CASTLRGTEAFF.

This clone was picked up one time. The V and J genes are TRBV2 and TRBJ2-3; D not certain. V was cut by 7 bases and J by 0 bases, with 11 bases left in between. Germline V gives CDR1 SNHLY, CDR2 FYNNEI. The CDR3 contains 14 residues. In nucleotides, the CDR3 is TGTGCCAGCATGTCGCGGTCTAGCACAGATACGCAGTATTTT. Residues: CASMSRSSTDTQYF.

V gene TRBV7-6 combines with J gene TRBJ1-1; 11 bases map to TRBD1. J was trimmed by 0 bases and V by 2 bases; bases with no gene match: 11. Per the germline V gene, CDR1 is SGHVS and CDR2 is FNYEAQ. The CDR3 loop spans 19 amino acids. The CDR3 nucleotides are TGTGCCAGCAGCTTAATCTCGGGGGAGGACAGGGGGCTGAACACTGAAGCTTTCTTT. Protein: CASSLISGEDRGLNTEAFF.

The rearrangement uses TRBV3-1 (or the pseudogene TRBV3-2) and TRBJ2-3, with 10 positions matching TRBD2. The V gene's germline CDR1 is LGHDT and CDR2 YNNKEL (reference sequence). V was clipped by 5 bases and J by 2 bases; unmatched bases: 4. The CDR3 totals 15 residues. The CDR3 here is CASSSGLAITDTQYF. The CDR3 nucleotides read TGTGCCAGCAGCTCGGGACTAGCGATCACAGATACGCAGTATTTT.

The CDR3 bases are TGTGCCAGCAGCTTGCGATCCTCCACAGATACGCAGTATTTT. This gives the protein CASSLRSSTDTQYF. The rearrangement uses TRBV7-3 and TRBJ2-3; D unresolved. CDR1 and CDR2 (germline): SGHTA, FQGTGA. The CDR3 spans 14 residues. V was clipped by 3 bases and J by 2 bases, with 9 bases between them.

This clone appeared once. The chain uses TRBV28 and TRBJ2-7; perhaps TRBD2 as D (6 bases). The CDR3 covers 18 residues. The germline V gene encodes CDR1 MDHEN and CDR2 SYDVKM. The V gene lost 3 bases and the J gene lost 2 bases, with 23 bases spanning the gap. The CDR3 reads CASSFPRGGAVVTYEQYF. The CDR3 DNA is TGTGCCAGCAGTTTCCCCCGTGGAGGGGCAGTCGTGACCTACGAGCAGTACTTC.

V usage is TRBV15 and J usage is TRBJ1-2; TRBD1 matches 8 bases. V dropped 3 bases and J dropped 7; count of bases not matched to a gene: 4. The CDR3 contains 13 residues. CDR1 is LNHNV, CDR2 YYDKDF, per germline (reference sequence). The CDR3 DNA is TGTGCCACCAGCAGGACAGGGGAAGGTGGCTACACCTTC. Its protein product is CATSRTGEGGYTF.

A single count supports this clone. J is TRBJ2-7 and V is TRBV6-2 or TRBV6-3, with TRBD2 matching 8 bases. CDR1 is MNHEY and CDR2 is SVGEGT in the germline V gene. The V segment lost 2 bases and the J segment 2 bases; nucleotides outside the gene matches: 2. This CDR3 region has 14 residues. CDR3 sequence: CASSYLGLAYEQYF. As DNA, the CDR3 is TGTGCCAGCAGTTACCTGGGACTAGCCTACGAGCAGTACTTC.

V gene TRBV7-8 combines with J gene TRBJ1-3; TRBD1 is a possible D gene (6 bases). With 5 bases removed from V and 0 bases from J, the gap between germline ends came to 11 bases. The CDR3 has 15 residues. Germline lookup yields CDR1 SGHVS and CDR2 FQNEAQ. This CDR3 reads CASSVGHSSGNTIYF. CDR3 nucleotides: TGTGCCAGCAGCGTGGGACATAGCTCTGGAAACACCATATATTTT.

The chain employs TRBV3-1 (or the pseudogene TRBV3-2) and TRBJ2-5, with 9 nucleotides matching TRBD2. Germline trimming cut 0 bases from V and 1 base from J; bases unmatched to any gene: 15. This CDR3 has 20 amino acids. Germline CDR1 and CDR2: LGHDT and YNNKEL (reference sequence). The CDR3 nucleotides are TGTGCCAGCAGCCAAGACCCCATTCGTATCTCTAGCGGGGCCCAAGAGACCCAGTACTTC. This translates into CASSQDPIRISSGAQETQYF.

This sequence joins TRBV5-1 and TRBJ1-1; TRBD1 aligns across 9 bases. The CDR3 covers 14 residues. Looked up from germline, CDR1 is SGHRS and CDR2 is YFSETQ. V lost 5 bases and J lost 0; bases outside the gene matches: 2. The CDR3 DNA reads TGCGCCAGCAGTTGGACAGGGGTGAACACTGAAGCTTTCTTT. This translates into CASSWTGVNTEAFF.

This chain links TRBV7-2 with TRBJ2-3, with 8 bases fitting TRBD2. J gave up 8 bases and V 0 bases, and 7 bases lay outside the gene matches. This CDR3 contains 15 residues. The germline V gene encodes CDR1 SGHTA and CDR2 FQGNSA. The CDR3 reads CASSLAIYRGGTQYF. The DNA for the CDR3 is TGTGCCAGCAGCTTAGCGATTTATCGGGGGGGTACGCAGTATTTT. The full variable domain, rest sourced from reference TRBV7-2 and TRBJ2-3, is GAGVSQSPSNKVTEKGKDVELRCDPISGHTALYWYRQSLGQGLEFLIYFQGNSAPDKSGLPSDRFSAERTGGSVSTLTIQRTQQEDSAVYLCASSLAIYRGGTQYFGPGTRLTVL.

This clone was detected ten times or more. The chain combines TRBV2 with TRBJ1-5; D is uncertain. V was cut by 2 bases and J by 7 bases, with 6 bases left in between. The germline CDR1 and CDR2 sequences are SNHLY and FYNNEI. The CDR3 length is 12 residues. The CDR3 DNA is TGTGCCAGCAGTGAATCGGTGCAGCCCCAGCATTTT. This gives the protein CASSESVQPQHF.

The genes are TRBV7-9 and TRBJ2-1, with D possibly being TRBD1 (6 bases). Germline V gives CDR1 SEHNR, CDR2 FQNEAQ (reference sequence). The CDR3 extends over 19 amino acids. Trimming left V 2 bases short and J 9 bases short, with 29 bases between. In DNA, the CDR3 is TGTGCCAGCAGCTTACCCTACGGGCGGCAGGGGTCAAATAGGGGTGAGCAGTTCTTC. It specifies CASSLPYGRQGSNRGEQFF.

In this sample, this clone turned up once. The CDR3 DNA reads TGTGCCACCAGCGACAGGCCTGGAAACACCATATATTTT. The encoded protein is CATSDRPGNTIYF. The V and J genes are TRBV24-1 and TRBJ1-3; the D gene is possibly TRBD1 (6 bases). Per the germline V gene, CDR1 is KGHDR and CDR2 is SFDVKD. Trimming removed 7 bases from V and 2 bases from J, with 8 bases in between. This CDR3 is built from 13 residues.

The chain is built from TRBV7-9 and TRBJ2-7, with 11 bases lining up with TRBD2. There are 18 residues in the CDR3. Germline CDR1 and CDR2: SEHNR and FQNEAQ (reference sequence). The V gene end was trimmed by 2 bases and the J gene end by 1 base; junction bases not matched to a gene: 10. CDR3 sequence reads: CASSLRRMTSGNSYEQYF. The CDR3 bases are TGTGCCAGCAGCTTAAGGCGAATGACTAGCGGGAATTCCTACGAGCAGTACTTC.